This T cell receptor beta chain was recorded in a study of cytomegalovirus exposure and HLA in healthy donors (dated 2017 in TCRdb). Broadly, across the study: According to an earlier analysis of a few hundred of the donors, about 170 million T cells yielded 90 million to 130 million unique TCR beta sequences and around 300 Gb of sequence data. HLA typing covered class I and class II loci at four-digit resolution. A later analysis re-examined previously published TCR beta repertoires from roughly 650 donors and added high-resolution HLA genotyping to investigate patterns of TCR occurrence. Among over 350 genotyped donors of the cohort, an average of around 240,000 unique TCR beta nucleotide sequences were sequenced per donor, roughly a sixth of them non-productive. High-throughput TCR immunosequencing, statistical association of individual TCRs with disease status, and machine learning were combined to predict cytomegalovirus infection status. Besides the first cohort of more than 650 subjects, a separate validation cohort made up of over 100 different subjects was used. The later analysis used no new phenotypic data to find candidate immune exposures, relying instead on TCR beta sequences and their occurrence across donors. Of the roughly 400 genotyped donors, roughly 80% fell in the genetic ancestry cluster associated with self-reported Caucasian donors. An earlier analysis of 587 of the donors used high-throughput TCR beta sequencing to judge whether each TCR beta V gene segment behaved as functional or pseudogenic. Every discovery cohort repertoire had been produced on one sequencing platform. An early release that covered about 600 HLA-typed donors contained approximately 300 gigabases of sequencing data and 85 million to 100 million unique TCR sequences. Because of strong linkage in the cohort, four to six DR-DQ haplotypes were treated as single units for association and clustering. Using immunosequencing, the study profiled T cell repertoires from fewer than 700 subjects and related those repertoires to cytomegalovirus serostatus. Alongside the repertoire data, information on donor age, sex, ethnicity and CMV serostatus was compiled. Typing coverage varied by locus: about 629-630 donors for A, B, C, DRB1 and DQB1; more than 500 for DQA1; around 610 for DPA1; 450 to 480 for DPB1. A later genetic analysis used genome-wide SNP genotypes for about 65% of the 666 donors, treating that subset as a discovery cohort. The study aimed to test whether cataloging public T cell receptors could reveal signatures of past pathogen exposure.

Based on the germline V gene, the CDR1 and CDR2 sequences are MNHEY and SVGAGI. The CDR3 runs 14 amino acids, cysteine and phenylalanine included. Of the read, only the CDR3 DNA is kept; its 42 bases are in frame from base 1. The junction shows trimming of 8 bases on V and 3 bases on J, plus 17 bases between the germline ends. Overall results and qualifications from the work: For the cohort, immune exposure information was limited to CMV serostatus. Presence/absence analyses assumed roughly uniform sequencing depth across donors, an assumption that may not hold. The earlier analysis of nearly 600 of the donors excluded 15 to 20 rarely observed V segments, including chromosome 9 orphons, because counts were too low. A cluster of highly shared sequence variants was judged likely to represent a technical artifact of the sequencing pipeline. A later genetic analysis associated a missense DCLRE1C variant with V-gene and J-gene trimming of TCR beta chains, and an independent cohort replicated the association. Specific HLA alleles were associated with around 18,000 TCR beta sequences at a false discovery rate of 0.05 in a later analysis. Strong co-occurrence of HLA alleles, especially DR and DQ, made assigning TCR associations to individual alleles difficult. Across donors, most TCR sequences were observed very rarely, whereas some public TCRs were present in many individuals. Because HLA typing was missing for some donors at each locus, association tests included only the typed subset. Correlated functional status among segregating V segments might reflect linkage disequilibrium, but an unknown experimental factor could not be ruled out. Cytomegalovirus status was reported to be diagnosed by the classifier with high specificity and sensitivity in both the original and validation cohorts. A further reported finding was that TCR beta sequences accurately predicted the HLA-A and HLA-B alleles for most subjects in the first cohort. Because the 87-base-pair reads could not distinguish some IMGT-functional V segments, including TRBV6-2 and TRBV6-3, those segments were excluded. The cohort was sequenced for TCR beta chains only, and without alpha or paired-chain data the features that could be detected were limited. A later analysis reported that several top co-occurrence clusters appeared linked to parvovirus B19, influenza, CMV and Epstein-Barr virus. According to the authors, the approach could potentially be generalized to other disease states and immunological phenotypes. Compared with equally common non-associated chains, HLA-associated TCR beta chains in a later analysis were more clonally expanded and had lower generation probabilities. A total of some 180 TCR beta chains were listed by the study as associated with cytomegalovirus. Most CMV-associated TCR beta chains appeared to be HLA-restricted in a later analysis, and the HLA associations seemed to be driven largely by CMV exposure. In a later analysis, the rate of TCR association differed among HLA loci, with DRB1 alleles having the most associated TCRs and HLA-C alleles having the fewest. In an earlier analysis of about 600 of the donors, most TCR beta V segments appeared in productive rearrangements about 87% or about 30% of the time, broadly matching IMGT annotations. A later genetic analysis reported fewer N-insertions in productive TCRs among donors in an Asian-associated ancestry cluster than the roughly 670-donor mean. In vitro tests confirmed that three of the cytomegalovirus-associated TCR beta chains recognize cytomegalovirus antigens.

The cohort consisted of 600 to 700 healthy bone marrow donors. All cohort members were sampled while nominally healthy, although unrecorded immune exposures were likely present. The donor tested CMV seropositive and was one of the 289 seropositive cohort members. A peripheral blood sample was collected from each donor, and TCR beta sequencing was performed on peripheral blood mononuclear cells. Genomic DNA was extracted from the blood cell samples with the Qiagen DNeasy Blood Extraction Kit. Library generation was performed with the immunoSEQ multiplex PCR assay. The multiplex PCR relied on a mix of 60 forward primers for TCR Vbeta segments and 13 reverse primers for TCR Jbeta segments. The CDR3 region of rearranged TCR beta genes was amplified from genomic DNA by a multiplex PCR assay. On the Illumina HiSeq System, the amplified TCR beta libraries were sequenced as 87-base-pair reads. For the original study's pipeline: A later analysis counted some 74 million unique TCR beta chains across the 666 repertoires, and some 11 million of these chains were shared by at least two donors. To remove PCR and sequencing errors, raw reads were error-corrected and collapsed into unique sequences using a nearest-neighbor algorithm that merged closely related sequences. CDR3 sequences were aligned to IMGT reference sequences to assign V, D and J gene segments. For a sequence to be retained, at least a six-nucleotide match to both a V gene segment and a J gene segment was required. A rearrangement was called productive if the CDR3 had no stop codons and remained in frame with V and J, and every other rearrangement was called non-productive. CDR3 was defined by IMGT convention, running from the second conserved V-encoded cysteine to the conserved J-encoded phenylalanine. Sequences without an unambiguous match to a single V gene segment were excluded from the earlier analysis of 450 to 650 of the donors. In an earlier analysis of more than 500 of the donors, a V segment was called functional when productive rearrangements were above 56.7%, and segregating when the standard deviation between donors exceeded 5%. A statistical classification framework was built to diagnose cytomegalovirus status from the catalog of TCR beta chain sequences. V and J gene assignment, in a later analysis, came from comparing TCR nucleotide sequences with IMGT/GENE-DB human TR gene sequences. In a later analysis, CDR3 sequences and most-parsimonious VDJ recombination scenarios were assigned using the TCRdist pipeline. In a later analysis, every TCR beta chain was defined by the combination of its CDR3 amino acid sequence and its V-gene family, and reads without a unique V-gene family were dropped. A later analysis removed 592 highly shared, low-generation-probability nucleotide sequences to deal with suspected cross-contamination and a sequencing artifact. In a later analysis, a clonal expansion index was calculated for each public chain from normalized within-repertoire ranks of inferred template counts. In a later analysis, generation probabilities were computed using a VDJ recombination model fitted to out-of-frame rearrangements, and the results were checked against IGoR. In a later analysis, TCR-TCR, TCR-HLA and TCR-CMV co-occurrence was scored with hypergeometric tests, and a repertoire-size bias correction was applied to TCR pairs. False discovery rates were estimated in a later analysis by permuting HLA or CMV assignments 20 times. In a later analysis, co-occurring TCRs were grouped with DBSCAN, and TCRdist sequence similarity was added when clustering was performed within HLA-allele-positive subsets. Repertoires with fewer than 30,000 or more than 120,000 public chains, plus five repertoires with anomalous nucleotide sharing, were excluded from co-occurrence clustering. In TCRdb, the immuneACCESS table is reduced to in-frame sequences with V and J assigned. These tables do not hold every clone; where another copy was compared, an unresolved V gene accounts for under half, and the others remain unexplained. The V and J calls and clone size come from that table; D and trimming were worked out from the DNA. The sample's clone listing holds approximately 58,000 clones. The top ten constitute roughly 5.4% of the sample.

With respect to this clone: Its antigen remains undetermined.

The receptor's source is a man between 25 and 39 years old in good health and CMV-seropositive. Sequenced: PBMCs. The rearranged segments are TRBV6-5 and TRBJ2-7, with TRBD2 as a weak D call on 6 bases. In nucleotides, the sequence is TGTGCCAGCTCCGCGGGATCGACCATCTACGAGCAGTACTTC. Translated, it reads CASSAGSTIYEQYF.